The present entry profiles one TCR beta chain with its context. Its antigen is as yet unknown. CDR3 length: 15 residues. Trimming removed 4 bases from V and 5 bases from J; junction bases left unmatched: 10. Germline CDR1 reads MGHRA; CDR2 reads YSYEKL. This table comes from immunoSEQ multiplex PCR, and its TCRdb copy is limited to in-frame clones, with some not included. The sample has about 30,000 clones; about 73% are singletons. The data were obtained in a study of a mutant IDH1 vaccine in newly diagnosed glioma. On the study more broadly: Most patients had radiochemotherapy with temozolomide before enrollment; others had one alone. General study points: Altogether, almost 95% of patients exhibited vaccine-induced immune responses.

Time point: week 11, during vaccination. Every single dose of the vaccine, 300 ug of mutant IDH1 20-mer peptide, came with topical imiquimod. The material was PBMCs, obtained from a glioma patient whose treatment included an IDH1 peptide vaccine. The V gene is TRBV4-1, the J gene TRBJ1-2, with 7 bases aligning to TRBD1. The sequence was collected from a man aged 25 to 40 with glioma. The CDR3 region has the DNA TGCGCCAGCAGCCTCAGGACAGGTGAGGGGTATGGCTACACCTTC. Encoded protein: CASSLRTGEGYGYTF.